This TCR beta chain comes out of a study of beta chain features in type 1 diabetes. Isolated RNA was reverse transcribed in full, so expressed TCRB transcripts were sequenced. Repertoires were generated with immunoSEQ multiplex PCR, while TCRdb's copy carries only in-frame clones and drops some. The sample yields about 370,000 clones, 8.5% to 10% seen once. This clone has at least ten counts. Its antigen is unknown. Study-level points and caveats: People with Type 1 diabetes carried modestly yet significantly shorter TCRB CDR3s in all four CD4+ subsets.

V was clipped by 2 bases and J by 2 bases; unmatched bases: 7. The CDR3 spans 17 residues. CDR1 is SGHVS and CDR2 is FNYEAQ in the germline V gene. The specimen was central memory CD4+ T cells from blood. This clonotype was sampled from a man under 40 with type 1 diabetes. V is TRBV7-6 and J is TRBJ2-3; 10 bases align to TRBD2. CDR3 in amino acids: CASSLQPGTSVTDTQYF. In nucleotides, the CDR3 is TGTGCCAGCAGCTTACAACCCGGGACTAGCGTCACAGATACGCAGTATTTT.